The sample holds many counts of the clone carrying this TCR beta chain. Its antigen is still unknown. TCRdb recomputed calls from the multiplex PCR reads with MiXCR, one row per CDR3 protein. Here the sample spans 120,000 to 150,000 distinct CDR3 sequences, around a third being singletons. The data belong to a study of breast tumors, draining lymph nodes, adjacent tissues. Breast cancer patients provided tissue from their axillary draining lymph nodes. V was trimmed by 5 bases and J by 3 bases, leaving 8 bases between them. CDR1 and CDR2 from the germline V gene are SEHNR and FQNEAQ (reference sequence). The CDR3 length is 13 residues. General study points: Findings are consistent with lymph node origin and intratumoral expansion of most tumor T cells. Luminal-like breast cancer showed significantly higher tumor–nontumor repertoire similarity than basal-like. Tumor T cell lymph node origin was a supported hypothesis, not proven. Compared with lymph nodes, tumors were less diverse; compared with nontumor tissue, more.

The sample was axillary lymph node tissue. The TCR originated in a female donor with breast cancer. Some clones in this sample may be carry-over from other donors' samples. This chain joins TRBV7-9 and TRBJ2-1; TRBD2 might be the D (6 bases). In nucleotides, the CDR3 is TGTGCCAGCAGCAAGGGACTCTACAATGAGCAGTTCTTC. Protein: CASSKGLYNEQFF. The full variable domain, with the rest looked up from reference TRBV7-9 and TRBJ2-1, is DTGVSQNPRHKITKRGQNVTFRCDPISEHNRLYWYRQTLGQGPEFLTYFQNEAQLEKSRLLSDRFSAERPKGSFSTLEIQRTEQGDSAMYLCASSKGLYNEQFFGPGTRLTVL.